This T cell receptor (beta chain) was captured by sequencing in a study of memory CD4+ T cells and cytomegalovirus serostatus. Across the whole study: Donors were healthy Belgian adults, fewer than ten CMV seropositive and about two dozen seronegative.

Overall study findings and caveats: Suggested: most of the CMV-linked TCR signature lies in CD4+ memory cells. Repertoires predicted CMV serostatus with median bootstrapped AUC of about 0.94.

A word on this clone: Its antigen is not identified.

The sort gate was single viable CD3+CD4+CD8-CD45RO+ cells for memory CD4+ T cells. Positive selection with CD4 microbeads enriched total CD4+ T cells. The V end lost 7 bases, the J end lost 0 bases, and 18 bases lay between the germline ends. This CDR3 comprises 17 residues. Germline CDR1 is ENHRY and CDR2 is SYGVKD. This table comes from immunoSEQ multiplex PCR, and its TCRdb copy is limited to in-frame clones, with some not included. The table includes approximately 30,000 clones, about 75% detected once. The clonotype was recovered from an adult in good health and CMV-seronegative. Some clones in this sample may be carry-over from other donors' samples. This chain links TRBV10-3 with TRBJ2-2; D not resolved. Sequenced input: memory CD4+ T cells from blood. As DNA, the CDR3 is TGTGCCATCACCCGTACGGACGGCGCTTCGAACACCGGGGAGCTGTTTTTT. Amino acid sequence: CAITRTDGASNTGELFF.